The 3 T cell receptor beta chains listed next were all sequenced from one sample in a study of long-term antiretroviral therapy in people with HIV. Running of the v3.0 immunoSEQ assay took place at survey level. The data were produced by immunoSEQ multiplex PCR, yet TCRdb's version contains in-frame clones alone and is incomplete. The top ten hold approximately 13% of the sample, which has approximately 31,000 clones, 87% seen once. This sample comprised unsorted PBMCs, obtained 1.1 years after starting antiretroviral therapy. Source of these receptors: a man between 18 and 29 years old with HIV.

This clone was found once. This chain uses TRBV18 with TRBJ2-3; perhaps TRBD2 as D (5 bases). CDR3 length: 16 amino acids. Per the germline V gene, CDR1 is KGHSH and CDR2 is LQKENI. Trimming pared 3 bases from V and 1 base from J, leaving 14 bases between. CDR3 region: CASSPWWGSGTDTQYF. The CDR3 DNA follows: TGTGCCAGCTCACCTTGGTGGGGTAGCGGCACAGATACGCAGTATTTT.

This clone was observed a single time. The V gene is TRBV27, the J gene TRBJ2-7; 9 bases are shared with TRBD2. V shed 6 bases, J shed 0 bases, and the junction held 3 bases outside the gene matches. The CDR3 loop spans 14 amino acids. Germline assignment: CDR1 MNHEY and CDR2 SMNVEV (reference sequence). CDR3 coding DNA: TGTGCCAGCAGCCCTAGCGGGGTCTCCTACGAGCAGTACTTC. Its protein product is CASSPSGVSYEQYF.

The chain joins TRBV13 to TRBJ1-1; D is uncertain. CDR1 is PRHDT, CDR2 FYEKMQ, per germline (reference sequence). The CDR3 length is 13 residues. Trimming removed 4 bases at V and 1 base at J, with 7 bases between. The CDR3 loop reads CASSSTENTEAFF. The CDR3 DNA reads as TGTGCCAGCAGCTCCACAGAGAACACTGAAGCTTTCTTT.